The entry below describes one T cell receptor (beta chain). Its antigen is as yet unknown. The CDR3 has 16 residues. V shed 5 bases and J 2 bases; nucleotides not matched to a gene: 11. The germline CDR1 and CDR2 sequences are SGHTA and FQGNSA. Sequencing used immunoSEQ multiplex PCR; TCRdb keeps in-frame clones, though not all of them. The table lists a few hundred thousand clones, about 73% of them singletons. The data were obtained in a study of shared clonotypes between healthy human individuals. The study, taken as a whole, reports: Sampling used blood alone; tissue repertoires probably differ.

All donors were Caucasian adults living in Nashville, Tennessee. Subsets obtained from CD4+ cells comprised CD45RA+ naive and CD45RA-negative memory cells. The sequenced sample consisted of memory CD4+ T cells sorted from blood. Noted subset: CD45RA-negative fraction. The genes are TRBV7-2 and TRBJ2-7; TRBD1 agrees at 8 bases. The TCR originated in a man between 25 and 39 years old in good health. This CDR3 reads CASSRPSRTGTYEQYF. The CDR3 DNA reads as TGTGCCAGCAGCCGACCTTCCAGGACAGGGACCTACGAGCAGTACTTC.